The 8 T cell receptor beta chains below come from one sample, sequenced in a study of breast tumors, draining lymph nodes, adjacent tissues. Breast cancer patients provided tissue from their axillary draining lymph nodes. MiXCR, run by TCRdb on the multiplex PCR reads, gives a single entry per CDR3 protein. The data show around 130,000 distinct CDR3 sequences, with 21% seen just once and 2% to 2.5% held by the top ten. The sequenced sample was axillary lymph node tissue. Source of these receptors: a female donor with breast cancer. Some clones in this sample may be carry-over from other donors' samples.

This clonotype was detected ten times or more. This chain links TRBV27 with TRBJ1-6; 9 positions agree with TRBD1. Germline assignment: CDR1 MNHEY and CDR2 SMNVEV (reference sequence). The CDR3 covers 15 residues. Trimming removed 5 bases from V and 7 bases from J; junction bases left unmatched: 6. CDR3 sequence reads: CASSRGQGKNSPLHF. The CDR3 DNA sequence: TGTGCCAGCAGTCGCGGACAGGGGAAGAATTCACCCCTCCACTTT.

Details on this clonotype: A much larger clone differs from this one at a single base, so this may be a read error. The gene calls are TRBV30 and TRBJ1-2, with 8 bases identical to TRBD1. The CDR3 has 12 amino acids. Germline V gene lookup returns CDR1 GTSNPN and CDR2 SVGIG (reference sequence). CDR3 sequence (DNA): TGTGCCTGGAGTGTACAGGGGGGTGGCTACATCTTC. Its translation is CAWSVQGGGYIF.

Of note for this clonotype: A single base separates this from a much larger clone, so it may be a read error. This rearrangement joins TRBV20-1 to TRBJ1-2; 7 bases are shared with TRBD1. The CDR3 runs to 15 residues. Unmatched junction bases numbered 10, after V lost 1 base and J lost 5 bases. Germline-derived CDR1 and CDR2 are DFQATT and SNEGSKA (reference sequence). This CDR3 is CSARALGTESYGYTF. CDR3 in DNA: TGCAGTGCTAGAGCCCTGGGGACAGAGAGTTATGGCTACACCTTC.

Worth noting for this clonotype: A far larger clone is just one base off, so this is likely a read error. The gene calls are TRBV7-3 and TRBJ2-7, with a possible D match to TRBD1 (6 bases). Germline-derived CDR1 and CDR2 are SGHTA and FQGTGA. The germline V and J ends were trimmed by 5 bases and 4 bases, with 9 bases remaining between them. The CDR3 has 12 residues. CDR3 sequence (DNA): TGTGCCAGCAGCGGAACAGGGTACGAGCAGTACTTC. This translates into CASSGTGYEQYF.

In this sample, this clonotype turned up many times. This sequence joins TRBV12-3 or TRBV12-4 and TRBJ2-7; TRBD1 matches at 8 bases. V was pared by 6 bases and J by 3 bases, with 4 bases of the junction left unmatched. The CDR3 is 13 residues long. Here the CDR3 reads CASRAGTGYEQYF. The CDR3 DNA reads as TGTGCCAGCAGAGCCGGGACAGGCTACGAGCAGTACTTC.

This clonotype was observed a single time. V is TRBV20-1 and J is TRBJ2-5; 12 nucleotides line up with TRBD2. CDR3 length equals 15 residues. V trimming: 4 bases; J trimming: 5 bases; junction bases outside the gene matches: 8. Germline V lookup: CDR1 DFQATT, CDR2 SNEGSKA (reference sequence). The CDR3 is CSATGLLAGGETQYF. The CDR3 DNA follows: TGCAGTGCTACTGGATTACTAGCGGGGGGTGAGACCCAGTACTTC.

This clonotype was observed a handful of times. This sequence joins TRBV19 and TRBJ2-2; the match to TRBD2 covers 10 bases. Trimming cost V 5 bases and J 1 base; bases outside gene matches: 7. Per the germline V gene, CDR1 is LNHDA and CDR2 is SQIVND (reference sequence). The CDR3 contains 17 residues. The DNA of the CDR3 is TGTGCCAGTAGTCGACTAGCGGGTCATGGGAACACCGGGGAGCTGTTTTTT. Encoded protein: CASSRLAGHGNTGELFF.

Comment on this clonotype: Since the CDR3 does not end with the conserved phenylalanine or tryptophan, this likely comes from a read error. The rearrangement links TRBV5-8 to TRBJ2-5, with 9 bases aligning to TRBD2. The CDR3 is 15 residues long. Losses at the gene ends were 4 bases for V and 2 bases for J; bases not matched to a gene: 6. Germline V CDR1 and CDR2: SGHTS, YDEGEE. The CDR3 is CASSVSGGFQETQYL. The CDR3 bases are TGTGCCAGCAGCGTTAGCGGGGGATTTCAAGAGACCCAGTACCTC.